The rows below give T cell receptor beta chains drawn from one sample of a study of blood T cell repertoires in COVID-19. The data were produced by immunoSEQ multiplex PCR, yet TCRdb's version contains in-frame clones alone and is incomplete. The sample records 200,000 or so clones, roughly nine tenths being singletons. The sample comprised PBMCs or T cells enriched from blood (not recorded which). The source is a woman in her 40s with acute COVID-19. The CDR3 runs from the conserved cysteine through the conserved F or W. The D gene is left open where the match is weak. Clone size appears in some rows only: once, few, many, or a class for an expanded clone.

v_gene	abundance	d_gene	j_gene	CDR3aa	CDR3nt
TRBV3-1/TRBV3-2	NA	TRBD1	TRBJ1-5	CASRHIAGTGRRKLNQPQHF	TGTGCCAGCAGACACATTGCCGGGACAGGGCGTAGGAAACTCAATCAGCCCCAGCATTTT
TRBV27	NA	TRBD1	TRBJ2-2	CASTQGAYTGELFF	TGTGCCAGCACGCAGGGGGCGTACACCGGGGAGCTGTTTTTT
TRBV19	NA	NA	TRBJ2-5	CASRRSPQETQYF	TGTGCCAGCCGCCGGTCCCCCCAAGAGACCCAGTACTTC
TRBV27	NA	TRBD1	TRBJ2-7	CASSPPDRFGYEQYF	TGTGCCAGCAGTCCGCCGGACAGGTTTGGCTACGAGCAGTACTTC
TRBV7-6	NA	NA	TRBJ2-2	CASSSPEGFRGDTGELFF	TGTGCCAGCAGCTCTCCGGAGGGGTTCAGAGGAGACACCGGGGAGCTGTTTTTT
TRBV14	NA	NA	TRBJ2-7	CASSPYGQGRSSYEQYF	TGTGCCAGCAGCCCCTACGGGCAGGGTAGAAGCTCCTACGAGCAGTACTTC
TRBV10-3	NA	TRBD1	TRBJ1-2	CAISENGQGPLLGGYTF	TGTGCCATCAGTGAGAACGGACAGGGGCCGCTTTTAGGTGGCTACACCTTC
TRBV19	NA	NA	TRBJ2-1	CASSMDSGYSYNEQFF	TGTGCCAGTAGTATGGACTCCGGGTACTCCTACAATGAGCAGTTCTTC
TRBV5-8	NA	NA	TRBJ2-2	CASNAYPVNTGELFF	TGTGCCAGCAACGCCTACCCTGTTAACACCGGGGAGCTGTTTTTT
TRBV4-1	NA	TRBD2	TRBJ2-3	CASSQVDMRGGRTDTQYF	TGCGCCAGCAGCCAAGTTGATATGCGGGGGGGCCGAACAGATACGCAGTATTTT
TRBV7-2	NA	TRBD2	TRBJ2-5	CASSQGLAQETQYF	TGTGCCAGCAGCCAAGGACTAGCTCAAGAGACCCAGTACTTC
TRBV5-4	NA	TRBD2	TRBJ2-1	CASSLVPGAGNEQFF	TGTGCCAGCAGCTTGGTTCCGGGAGCGGGGAATGAGCAGTTCTTC
TRBV11-3	NA	TRBD2	TRBJ2-3	CASSLRENTDTQYF	TGTGCCAGCAGCCTGCGGGAGAACACAGATACGCAGTATTTT
TRBV30	NA	NA	TRBJ2-2	CAWSIIGGGETGELFF	TGTGCCTGGAGTATTATTGGGGGAGGAGAAACCGGGGAGCTGTTTTTT
TRBV28	NA	TRBD1	TRBJ1-5	CASSLTGVWEPQHF	TGTGCCAGCAGCCTAACAGGGGTTTGGGAGCCCCAGCATTTT
TRBV7-2	NA	NA	TRBJ1-2	CASSLGGADGYTF	TGTGCCAGCAGCTTAGGGGGCGCGGATGGCTACACCTTC
TRBV10-2	few	NA	TRBJ2-2	CASSESGGTGELFF	TGCGCCAGCAGTGAGTCGGGGGGAACCGGGGAGCTGTTTTTT
TRBV7-2	once	NA	TRBJ1-1	CASSLEAGNTEAFF	TGTGCCAGCAGCTTAGAAGCGGGCAACACTGAAGCTTTCTTT
TRBV5-1	NA	TRBD1	TRBJ1-2	CASSSTGNGYTF	TGCGCCAGCAGCTCGACAGGGAATGGCTACACCTTC
TRBV4-3	NA	NA	TRBJ1-2	CASSQDRDYGYTF	TGCGCCAGCAGCCAAGACAGGGACTATGGCTACACCTTC
TRBV2	NA	TRBD1	TRBJ1-5	CASRLSQGANQPQHF	TGTGCCAGCAGACTCAGCCAGGGGGCGAATCAGCCCCAGCATTTT
TRBV19	NA	TRBD1	TRBJ2-1	CASTPGQGVFEQFF	TGTGCCAGTACGCCGGGACAGGGGGTTTTTGAGCAGTTCTTC
TRBV4-3	NA	TRBD1	TRBJ1-3	CASSQEGIGTGVSSGNTIYF	TGCGCCAGCAGCCAAGAGGGTATAGGGACAGGGGTCAGCTCTGGAAACACCATATATTTT
TRBV24-1	NA	NA	TRBJ2-7	CATSSSRISTGQYF	TGTGCCACCAGTAGTTCTAGAATTTCTACTGGGCAGTACTTC
TRBV21-1	NA	NA	TRBJ2-7	CASSKSSSDYEQYF	TGTGCCAGCAGCAAATCATCGAGCGACTACGAGCAGTACTTC
TRBV7-6	NA	NA	TRBJ2-7	CASSPSGPYEQYF	TGTGCCAGCAGCCCCTCTGGGCCGTACGAGCAGTACTTC
TRBV2	NA	TRBD2	TRBJ2-1	CATGLGNEQFF	TGTGCCACCGGACTAGGGAATGAGCAGTTCTTC
TRBV27	NA	NA	TRBJ1-5	CASSLGSGGWNQPQHF	TGTGCCAGCAGTTTAGGGTCAGGAGGGTGGAATCAGCCCCAGCATTTT
TRBV5-6	NA	NA	TRBJ2-1	CASSFDKYYNEQFF	TGTGCCAGTAGCTTTGACAAATACTACAATGAGCAGTTCTTC
TRBV27	NA	NA	TRBJ1-2	CASSSTTAGYTF	TGTGCCAGCAGCTCAACAACAGCTGGCTACACCTTC
TRBV10-2	NA	TRBD2	TRBJ2-7	CASLGTSGTYEQYF	TGCGCCAGCCTAGGGACTAGCGGGACCTACGAGCAGTACTTC
TRBV5-1	NA	NA	TRBJ2-5	CASGRIYGSQETQYF	TGCGCCAGCGGCCGGATATACGGGTCCCAAGAGACCCAGTACTTC
TRBV28	NA	NA	TRBJ1-2	CASSLTGFYGYTF	TGTGCCAGCAGTTTAACAGGGTTCTATGGCTACACCTTC